This note documents a single T cell receptor beta chain sequence. Antigen: not known. The sample belongs to a study of neoadjuvant nivolumab and ipilimumab in lung cancer. The repertoire was sequenced with immunoSEQ multiplex PCR; TCRdb's copy has only in-frame clones and lacks some. This sample has 10,000 to 15,000 clones, with almost 96% found just once. Germline CDR1 reads SGHRS; CDR2 reads YFSETQ. Germline trimming cut 7 bases from V and 5 bases from J; bases unmatched to any gene: 12. CDR3 length: 16 residues. Study-level results: A small number of samples were TCR sequenced.

The clonotype comes from an adult with non-small cell lung cancer. The sequencing used peripheral blood, collected after neoadjuvant nivolumab, alone or with ipilimumab, at or shortly before surgery. The V call is TRBV5-1, the J call TRBJ2-1; 10 positions match TRBD1. The CDR3 protein is CASAQTGTGANNEQFF. CDR3 bases: TGCGCCAGCGCGCAGACGGGGACAGGGGCGAACAATGAGCAGTTCTTC. Supplemented by reference TRBV5-1 and TRBJ2-1, the full variable domain reads KAGVTQTPRYLIKTRGQQVTLSCSPISGHRSVSWYQQTPGQGLQFLFEYFSETQRNKGNFPGRFSGRQFSNSRSEMNVSTLELGDSALYLCASAQTGTGANNEQFFGPGTRLTVL.